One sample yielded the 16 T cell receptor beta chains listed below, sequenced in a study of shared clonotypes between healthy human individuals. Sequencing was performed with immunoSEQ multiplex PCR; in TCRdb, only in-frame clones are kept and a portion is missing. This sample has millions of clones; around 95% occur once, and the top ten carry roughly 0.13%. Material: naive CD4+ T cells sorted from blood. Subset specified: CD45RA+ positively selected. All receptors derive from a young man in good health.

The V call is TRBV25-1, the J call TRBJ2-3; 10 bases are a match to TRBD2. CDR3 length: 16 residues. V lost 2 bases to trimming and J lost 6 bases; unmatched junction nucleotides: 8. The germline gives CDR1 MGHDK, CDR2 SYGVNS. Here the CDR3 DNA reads TGTGCCAGCAGTGAACCCCCAGCGGGGGGGCCCGATACGCAGTATTTT. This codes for CASSEPPAGGPDTQYF.

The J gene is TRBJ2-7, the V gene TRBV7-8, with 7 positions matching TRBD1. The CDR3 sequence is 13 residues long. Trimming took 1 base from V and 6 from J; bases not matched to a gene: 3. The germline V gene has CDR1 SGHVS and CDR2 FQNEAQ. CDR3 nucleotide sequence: TGTGCCAGCAGCTTAGGACAGGGACGCGAGCAGTACTTC. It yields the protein CASSLGQGREQYF.

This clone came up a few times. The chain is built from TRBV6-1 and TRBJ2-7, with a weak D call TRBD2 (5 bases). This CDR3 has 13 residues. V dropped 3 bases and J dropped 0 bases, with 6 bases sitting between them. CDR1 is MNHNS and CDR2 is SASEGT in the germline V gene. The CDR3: CASSDRDSYEQYF. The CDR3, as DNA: TGTGCCAGCAGTGATCGGGACTCCTACGAGCAGTACTTC.

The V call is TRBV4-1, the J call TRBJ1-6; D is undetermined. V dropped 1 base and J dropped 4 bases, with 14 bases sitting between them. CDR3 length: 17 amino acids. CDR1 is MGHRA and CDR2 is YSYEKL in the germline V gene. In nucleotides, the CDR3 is TGCGCCAGCAGCCAAGTCCCCCAGCAGGCGTATAATTCACCCCTCCACTTT. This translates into CASSQVPQQAYNSPLHF.

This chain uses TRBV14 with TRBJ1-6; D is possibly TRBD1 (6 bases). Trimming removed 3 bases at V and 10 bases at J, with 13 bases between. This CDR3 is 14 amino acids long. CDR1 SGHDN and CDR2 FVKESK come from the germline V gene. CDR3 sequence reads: CASSHSGGGSPLHF. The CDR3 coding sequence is TGTGCCAGCAGCCACTCAGGAGGGGGATCACCCCTCCACTTT.

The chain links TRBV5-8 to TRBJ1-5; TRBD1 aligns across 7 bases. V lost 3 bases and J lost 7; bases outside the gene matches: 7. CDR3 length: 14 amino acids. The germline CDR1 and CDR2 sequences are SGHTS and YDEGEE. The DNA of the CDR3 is TGTGCCAGCAGCTCCGAAGGGGGCCGGCAGCCCCAGCATTTT. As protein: CASSSEGGRQPQHF.

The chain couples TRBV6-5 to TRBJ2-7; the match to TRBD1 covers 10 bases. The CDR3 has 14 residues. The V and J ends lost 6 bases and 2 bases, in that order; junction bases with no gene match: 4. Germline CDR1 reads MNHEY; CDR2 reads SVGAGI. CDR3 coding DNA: TGTGCCAGCAGGGACGGACAGGGGGCCTACGAGCAGTACTTC. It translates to CASRDGQGAYEQYF.

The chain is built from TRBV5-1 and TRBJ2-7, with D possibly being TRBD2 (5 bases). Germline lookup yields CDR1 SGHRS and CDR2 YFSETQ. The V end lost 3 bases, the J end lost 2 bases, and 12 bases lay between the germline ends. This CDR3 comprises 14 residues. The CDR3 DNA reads TGCGCCAGCAGCTCGCCCGGACTGACCTACGAGCAGTACTTC. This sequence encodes CASSSPGLTYEQYF.

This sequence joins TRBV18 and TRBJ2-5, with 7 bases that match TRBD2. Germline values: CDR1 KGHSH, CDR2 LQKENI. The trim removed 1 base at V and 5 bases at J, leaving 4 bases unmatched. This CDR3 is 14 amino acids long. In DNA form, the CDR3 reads TGTGCCAGCTCACCACAGGAGGGAGGGGAGACCCAGTACTTC. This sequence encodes CASSPQEGGETQYF.

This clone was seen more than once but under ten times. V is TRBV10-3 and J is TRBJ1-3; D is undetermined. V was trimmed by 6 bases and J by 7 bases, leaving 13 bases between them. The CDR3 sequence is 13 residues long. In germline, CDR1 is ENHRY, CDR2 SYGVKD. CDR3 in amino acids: CAIRGSEKNTIYF. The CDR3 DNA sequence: TGTGCCATCAGAGGCAGCGAAAAGAACACCATATATTTT.

The CDR3 here is CASSQAGIAGNTIYF. The CDR3 coding sequence is TGCGCCAGCAGCCAAGCGGGAATCGCTGGAAACACCATATATTTT. The chain recombines TRBV4-1 with TRBJ1-3; D call uncertain. The CDR3 has 15 residues. The V and J ends lost 1 base and 2 bases respectively, with 9 bases between them. In germline, CDR1 is MGHRA, CDR2 YSYEKL.

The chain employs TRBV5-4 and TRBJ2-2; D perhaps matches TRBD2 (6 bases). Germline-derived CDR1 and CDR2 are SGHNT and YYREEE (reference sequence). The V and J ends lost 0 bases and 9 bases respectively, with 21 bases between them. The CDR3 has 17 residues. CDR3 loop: CASSLVGLSRAPRELFF. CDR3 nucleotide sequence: TGTGCCAGCAGCTTGGTCGGACTATCTAGGGCTCCCCGGGAGCTGTTTTTT.

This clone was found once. The CDR3 spells CASSNQGMDYGYTF. The CDR3 nucleotides are TGTGCCAGCAGCAATCAGGGGATGGACTATGGCTACACCTTC. The J gene is TRBJ1-2, the V gene TRBV7-9; D possibly corresponds to TRBD1 (6 bases). The V and J ends lost 5 bases and 3 bases respectively, with 13 bases between them. The germline V gene has CDR1 SEHNR and CDR2 FQNEAQ (reference sequence). CDR3 length: 14 amino acids.

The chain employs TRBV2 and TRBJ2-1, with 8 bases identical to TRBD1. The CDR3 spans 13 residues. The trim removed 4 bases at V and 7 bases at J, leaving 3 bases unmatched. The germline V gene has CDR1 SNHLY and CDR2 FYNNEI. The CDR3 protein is CASSGQGRNEQFF. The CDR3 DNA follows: TGTGCCAGCAGTGGACAGGGGCGAAATGAGCAGTTCTTC.

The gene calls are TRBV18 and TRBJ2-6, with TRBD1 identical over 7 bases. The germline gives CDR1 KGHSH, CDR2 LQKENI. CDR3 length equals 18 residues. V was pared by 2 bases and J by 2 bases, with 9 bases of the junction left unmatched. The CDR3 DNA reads TGTGCCAGCTCACCATCCGAGCAGGGGGTGACTGGGGCCAACGTCCTGACTTTC. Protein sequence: CASSPSEQGVTGANVLTF.

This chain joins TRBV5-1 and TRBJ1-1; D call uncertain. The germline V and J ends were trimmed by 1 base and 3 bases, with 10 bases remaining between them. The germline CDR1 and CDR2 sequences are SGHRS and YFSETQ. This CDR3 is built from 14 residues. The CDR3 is CASSLTEWDTEAFF. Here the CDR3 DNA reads TGCGCCAGCAGCTTGACAGAATGGGACACTGAAGCTTTCTTT.